This T cell receptor (beta chain) was recorded in a study of shared clonotypes between healthy human individuals (TCRdb year 2020). Looking at the study overall: The cohort comprised a couple of women and a few men aged 18 to 49 years. The study deeply sequenced blood TCR repertoires of about 5 healthy adults to estimate repertoire size and the extent of clonotype sharing between individuals. Libraries were prepared and TCR repertoires were sequenced by different laboratories using diverse techniques, in order to increase sequencing depth and limit assay-specific biases. Each donor's leukapheresis produced roughly between about 0.85 and 10 billion PBMCs. Points the paper makes about the study in general: Sampling was restricted to blood, and TCR repertoires in tissue are likely to differ from TCR repertoires in blood. The small number of donors limited the genetic and exposure-history diversity represented. Pairwise subsampling led to the expectation that sequencing depth would affect the degree of clonotype sharing among donors.

Using the deep immunoSEQ assay, TCR CDR3 regions were amplified from genomic DNA by multiplex PCR. For each cell subset, the extracted genomic DNA was distributed evenly across all wells of several immunoSEQ 96-well plates, and each plate served as one replicate. For unsorted PBMC, each replicate PCR was loaded with roughly 0.3 ug genomic DNA, equivalent to about 30,000 T cell genomes. Genomic DNA from unsorted PBMC was sequenced over ten immunoSEQ deep assay plates. Purified libraries were measured with a Qubit 3.0 fluorometer, size-checked on a Bioanalyzer 2100, and measured again with the KAPA Library Quantification kit. Every immunoSEQ 96-well plate was sequenced on a separate single-read 150-cycle Illumina NextSeq 550 flow cell. As for the original processing: Because only junctional sequences without quality scores were contained in the immunoSEQ output, filtering matching that applied to full-length reads could not be performed. Sequences were annotated with PyIR, a Python wrapper for IgBLAST v1.9, using IMGT germline references to assign V/J genes and CDR3. Reads were removed for weak V/J assignments (E-value above 1e-6), missing CDR3, stop codons, out-of-frame junctions, or ambiguous translated residues. A V3J clonotype was defined by an identical inferred V gene, J gene, and CDR3 amino acid sequence. To compute the percentage overlap between repertoires, the number of shared unique clonotypes was divided by the size of the smaller repertoire. Repertoire richness was assessed with RTK rarefaction, the Chao1 estimator, and Recon v2.1 estimates of unobserved clonotypes. Sourced from immuneACCESS, this table was stored by TCRdb with only in-frame sequences that have V and J called. A share of the clones is absent; for the studies checked, an unresolved V gene accounts for under half, and the remainder has no known explanation. Clonal size and the V and J genes are those of that table, whereas D and trimming came from the DNA. This sample is represented by fewer than 600,000 clones; over 60% of them were singletons. Of the sample, more than 10% is held by the ten largest clones.

The donors were healthy, HIV-negative adults who had no recently reported acute infections or vaccinations. Only Caucasian adults living in Nashville, Tennessee, USA were represented among the donors. For unsorted samples, tens of millions of PBMCs were counted and genomic DNA was extracted with the QIAamp DNA Blood Mini kit. Blood was collected by leukapheresis, and PBMCs were isolated by Ficoll-Histopaque density gradient centrifugation and then cryopreserved in liquid nitrogen vapor phase. V and J are trimmed by 2 bases and 6 bases, and the gene matches miss 3 bases of the junction. Via the germline V gene (reference sequence), CDR1 is MNHEY and CDR2 SMNVEV. The CDR3 goes from the cysteine to the phenylalanine over 13 residues. Only the CDR3 part of the read is kept: 39 bases, read in frame from the first base. Comments on this clone: It has no known antigen specificity. The sample holds no much larger clone one base away, and base qualities are not on file.

The TCR originated in a woman aged 40 to 55 in good health. Some clones in this sample may be carry-over from other donors' samples. What was sequenced was PBMCs. The chain uses TRBV27 and TRBJ2-7; TRBD2 agrees with 8 junctional bases. The DNA sequence is given as TGTGCCAGCAGTTTACGGCTAGCGGGCGAGCAGTACTTC. Translated, it reads CASSLRLAGEQYF.